A single sample gave rise to the 14 T cell receptor beta chains below, sequenced in a study of cytomegalovirus exposure and HLA in healthy donors. PCR primers comprised 60 Vbeta and 13 Jbeta primers. Data came from immunoSEQ multiplex PCR; TCRdb stores just in-frame clones and leaves some out. Among 150,000 or so clones, 75% were seen once, and the ten largest hold roughly 7.3%. Sequenced sample: PBMCs. The receptors derive from a man aged 25 to 45 in good health and CMV-seronegative.

The chain is built from TRBV20-1 and TRBJ2-1; D gene uncertain. The V gene's germline CDR1 is DFQATT and CDR2 SNEGSKA (reference sequence). The CDR3 runs 11 residues. V was shortened by 3 bases and J by 4 bases, with 4 bases between the two germline ends. For the CDR3, the DNA is TGCAGTGCTAGCAGTTACAATGAGCAGTTCTTC. Protein product: CSASSYNEQFF.

The V gene is TRBV28, the J gene TRBJ2-7; a possible D gene is TRBD1 (5 bases). Trimming took off 3 bases at V and 3 bases at J, with 15 bases between the two ends. The CDR3 is 15 residues long. Germline V CDR1 and CDR2: MDHEN, SYDVKM. CDR3 sequence reads: CASSFSGSRRYEQYF. The DNA of the CDR3 is TGTGCCAGCAGTTTTTCAGGGTCGCGGCGCTACGAGCAGTACTTC.

This clone was counted only a few times. The chain employs TRBV28 and TRBJ2-5, with 7 positions matching TRBD2. This CDR3 comprises 13 residues. Germline V gene sequence: CDR1 MDHEN, CDR2 SYDVKM. V was pared by 6 bases and J by 5 bases, with 6 bases of the junction left unmatched. CDR3 DNA sequence: TGTGCCAGCAGCGGGGAGGGCCGGGAGACCCAGTACTTC. This encodes CASSGEGRETQYF.

The V and J genes are TRBV4-2 and TRBJ2-7; 7 bases agree with TRBD1. Germline lookup yields CDR1 LGHNA and CDR2 YNFKEQ. The CDR3 has 13 amino acids. J was trimmed by 2 bases and V by 4 bases; bases with no gene match: 2. For the CDR3, the DNA is TGTGCCAGCAGCCCTGGACAGGCCTACGAGCAGTACTTC. Amino acids: CASSPGQAYEQYF.

In the case of this clone: The junction does not match germline at one end; this may be a read error. Here the CDR3 reads CSSSLTGLYEQYF. The CDR3 DNA is TGTTCCAGCAGCTTAACGGGACTCTACGAGCAGTACTTC. The chain links TRBV7-9 to TRBJ2-7; maybe TRBD2 (6 bases). This CDR3 spans 13 amino acids. Germline-derived CDR1 and CDR2 are SEHNR and FQNEAQ (reference sequence).

This clone was seen just once. The chain is built from TRBV2 and TRBJ2-7; D is unclear. The V gene lost 5 bases and the J gene lost 2 bases, with 4 bases spanning the gap. This CDR3 has 11 residues. Germline CDR1 is SNHLY and CDR2 is FYNNEI. Here the CDR3 reads CASSQTYEQYF. The CDR3 nucleotides are TGTGCCAGCAGTCAAACCTACGAGCAGTACTTC.

This chain links TRBV2 with TRBJ2-3; TRBD2 aligns across 11 bases. V trimming: 4 bases; J trimming: 4 bases; junction bases outside the gene matches: 4. Germline CDR1 and CDR2: SNHLY and FYNNEI. The CDR3 loop spans 15 amino acids. The CDR3 DNA follows: TGTGCCAGCAGTGGACTAGCGGGGATCCCAGATACGCAGTATTTT. Its translation is CASSGLAGIPDTQYF. Using reference TRBV2 and TRBJ2-3 for the parts outside the CDR3, the full variable domain is EPEVTQTPSHQVTQMGQEVILRCVPISNHLYFYWYRQILGQKVEFLVSFYNNEISEKSEIFDDQFSVERPDGSNFTLKIRSTKLEDSAMYFCASSGLAGIPDTQYFGPGTRLTVL.

The chain recombines TRBV2 with TRBJ2-5; 9 bases are shared with TRBD2. The CDR3 spans 18 residues. Germline V gene lookup returns CDR1 SNHLY and CDR2 FYNNEI. Trimming removed 2 bases from V and 4 bases from J; junction bases left unmatched: 14. This chain's CDR3 is CASSERGGGAEEGETQYF. The CDR3 coding sequence is TGTGCCAGCAGTGAAAGGGGCGGGGGGGCCGAGGAGGGAGAGACCCAGTACTTC.

This clone occurred a few times. The rearrangement joins TRBV10-3 to TRBJ1-1; D might be TRBD1 (5 bases). Germline V gene data show CDR1 as ENHRY and CDR2 as SYGVKD. This CDR3 contains 14 residues. V was cut by 4 bases and J by 8 bases, with 17 bases left in between. In DNA, the CDR3 is TGTGCCATCAGTGCCCCTGGGGCAGTAACCGAAGCTTTCTTT. Its translation is CAISAPGAVTEAFF.

This clone was picked up a small number of times. V is TRBV28 and J is TRBJ2-7; tentatively, D is TRBD2 (5 bases). CDR3 size: 15 residues. V was cut by 5 bases and J by 7 bases, with 21 bases left in between. Germline V gene lookup returns CDR1 MDHEN and CDR2 SYDVKM. Here the CDR3 reads CASSASPGRRREQYF. The CDR3, as DNA: TGTGCCAGCAGTGCCTCCCCCGGCAGGAGGAGGGAGCAGTACTTC.

This clone was detected only a few times. The chain's CDR3 is CASSFPGGTGVTGELFF. The CDR3 region has the DNA TGTGCCAGCAGCTTTCCCGGGGGTACGGGAGTCACCGGGGAGCTGTTTTTT. V usage is TRBV7-8 and J usage is TRBJ2-2, with TRBD2 as a possible D gene (6 bases). Trimming stripped 3 bases from V and 4 bases from J, with 18 bases between. There are 17 residues in the CDR3. From germline, CDR1 is SGHVS and CDR2 FQNEAQ.

This chain uses TRBV7-9 with TRBJ2-3, with a possible D match to TRBD2 (5 bases). The CDR3 consists of 13 residues. Trimming shortened V by 1 base and J by 5 bases, and 7 bases separated the two germline ends. Per germline, CDR1 SEHNR and CDR2 FQNEAQ (reference sequence). CDR3 in DNA: TGTGCCAGCAGCTTAGAGCGGTTAGATACGCAGTATTTT. Protein sequence: CASSLERLDTQYF.

The sample holds a few counts of this clone. The chain carries TRBV28 and TRBJ1-2, with D tentatively TRBD1 (6 bases). Germline loops: CDR1 MDHEN, CDR2 SYDVKM. The CDR3 has 13 amino acids. Trimming stripped 5 bases from V and 6 bases from J, with 13 bases between. CDR3 coding DNA: TGTGCCAGCAGTCAACAAACAGGGAATGGCTACACCTTC. It translates to CASSQQTGNGYTF.

CDR3 nucleotides: TGTGCCAGCAGCCTCCTTGCAGGATTCAGCTCTGGAAACACCATATATTTT. Its protein is CASSLLAGFSSGNTIYF. The rearrangement uses TRBV14 and TRBJ1-3; no definite D call. The V end was cut by 4 bases, the J end by 0 bases, with 16 bases between. The CDR3 totals 17 residues. Looked up from germline, CDR1 is SGHDN and CDR2 is FVKESK.